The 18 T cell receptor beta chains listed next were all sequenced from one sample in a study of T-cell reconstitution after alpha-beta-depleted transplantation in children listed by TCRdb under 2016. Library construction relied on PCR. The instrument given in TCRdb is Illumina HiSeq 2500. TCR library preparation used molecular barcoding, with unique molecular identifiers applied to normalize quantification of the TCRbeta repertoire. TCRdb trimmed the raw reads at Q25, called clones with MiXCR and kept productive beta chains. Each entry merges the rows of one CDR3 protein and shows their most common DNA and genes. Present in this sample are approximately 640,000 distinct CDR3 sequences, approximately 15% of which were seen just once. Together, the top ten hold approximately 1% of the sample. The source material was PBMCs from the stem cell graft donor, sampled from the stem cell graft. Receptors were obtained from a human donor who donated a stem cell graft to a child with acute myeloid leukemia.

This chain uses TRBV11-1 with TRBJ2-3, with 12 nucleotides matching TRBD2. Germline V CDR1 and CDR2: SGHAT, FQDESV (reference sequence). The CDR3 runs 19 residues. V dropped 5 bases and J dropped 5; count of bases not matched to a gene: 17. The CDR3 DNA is TGTGCCAGCAGCCTCGGACTAGCGGGGAGTGCCAGGGGTGGAGATACGCAGTATTTT. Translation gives CASSLGLAGSARGGDTQYF.

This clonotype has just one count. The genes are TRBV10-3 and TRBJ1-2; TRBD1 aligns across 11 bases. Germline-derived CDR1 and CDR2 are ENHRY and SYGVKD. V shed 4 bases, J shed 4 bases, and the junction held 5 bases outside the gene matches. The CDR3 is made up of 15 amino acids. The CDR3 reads CAISGDRGFPYGYTF. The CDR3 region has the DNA TGTGCCATCAGTGGGGACAGGGGGTTTCCCTATGGCTACACCTTC.

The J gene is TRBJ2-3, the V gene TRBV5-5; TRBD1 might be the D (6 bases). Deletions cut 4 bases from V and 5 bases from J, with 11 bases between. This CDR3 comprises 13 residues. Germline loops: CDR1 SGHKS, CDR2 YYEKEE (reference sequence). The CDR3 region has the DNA TGTGCCAGCAGCAGTTCGACAGGAGATACGCAGTATTTT. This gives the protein CASSSSTGDTQYF.

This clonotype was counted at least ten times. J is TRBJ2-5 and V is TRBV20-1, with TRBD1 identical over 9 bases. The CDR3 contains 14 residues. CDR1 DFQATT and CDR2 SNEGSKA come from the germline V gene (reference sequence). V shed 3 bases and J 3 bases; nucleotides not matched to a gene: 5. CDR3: CSASYRDREETQYF. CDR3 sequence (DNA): TGCAGTGCTAGTTACCGGGACAGGGAAGAGACCCAGTACTTC.

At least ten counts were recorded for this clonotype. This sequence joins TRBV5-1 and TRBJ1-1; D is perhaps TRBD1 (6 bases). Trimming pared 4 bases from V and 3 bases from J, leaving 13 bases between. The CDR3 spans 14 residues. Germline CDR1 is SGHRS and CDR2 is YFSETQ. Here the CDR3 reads CASSGPRGDTEAFF. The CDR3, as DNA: TGCGCCAGCAGCGGCCCCAGGGGCGACACTGAAGCTTTCTTT.

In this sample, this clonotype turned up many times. Here the CDR3 DNA reads TGCAGTGCTTTCCTGCAGGAGAACACTGAAGCTTTCTTT. Amino acid sequence: CSAFLQENTEAFF. The V call is TRBV20-1, the J call TRBJ1-1; D is unresolved. The V end was cut by 5 bases, the J end by 1 base, with 11 bases between. Per the germline V gene, CDR1 is DFQATT and CDR2 is SNEGSKA (reference sequence). The CDR3 runs to 13 residues.

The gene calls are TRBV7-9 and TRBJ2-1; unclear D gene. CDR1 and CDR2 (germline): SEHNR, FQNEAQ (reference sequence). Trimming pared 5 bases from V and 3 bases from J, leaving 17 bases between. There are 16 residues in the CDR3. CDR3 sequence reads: CASSLRQQPYYNEQFF. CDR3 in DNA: TGTGCCAGCAGCCTCCGACAACAACCCTACTACAATGAGCAGTTCTTC.

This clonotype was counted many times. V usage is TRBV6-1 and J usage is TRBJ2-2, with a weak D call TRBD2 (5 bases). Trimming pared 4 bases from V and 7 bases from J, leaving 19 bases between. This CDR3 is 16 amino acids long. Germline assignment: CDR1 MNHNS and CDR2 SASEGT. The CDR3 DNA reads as TGTGCCAGCAGTGTCGCGGGTGACGGAGACGGCGGGGAGCTGTTTTTT. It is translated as CASSVAGDGDGGELFF.

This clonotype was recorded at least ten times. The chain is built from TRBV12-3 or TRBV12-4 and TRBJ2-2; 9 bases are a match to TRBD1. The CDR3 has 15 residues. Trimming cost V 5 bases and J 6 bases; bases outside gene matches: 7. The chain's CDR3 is CASSETGQGPGELFF. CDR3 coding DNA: TGTGCCAGCAGTGAAACGGGACAGGGCCCCGGGGAGCTGTTTTTT.

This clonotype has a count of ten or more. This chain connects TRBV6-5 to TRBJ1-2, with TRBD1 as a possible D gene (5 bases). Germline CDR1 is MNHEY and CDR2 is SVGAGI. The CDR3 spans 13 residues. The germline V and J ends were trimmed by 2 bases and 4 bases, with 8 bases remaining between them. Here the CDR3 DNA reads TGTGCCAGCAGTTACGGGGCCGTCTATGGCTACACCTTC. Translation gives CASSYGAVYGYTF.

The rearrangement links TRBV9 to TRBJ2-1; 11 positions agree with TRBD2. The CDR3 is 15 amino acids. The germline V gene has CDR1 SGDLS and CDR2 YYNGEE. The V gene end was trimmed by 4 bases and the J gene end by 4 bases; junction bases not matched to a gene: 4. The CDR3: CASSPRLAGYNEQFF. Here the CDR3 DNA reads TGTGCCAGCAGCCCTCGACTAGCGGGGTACAATGAGCAGTTCTTC.

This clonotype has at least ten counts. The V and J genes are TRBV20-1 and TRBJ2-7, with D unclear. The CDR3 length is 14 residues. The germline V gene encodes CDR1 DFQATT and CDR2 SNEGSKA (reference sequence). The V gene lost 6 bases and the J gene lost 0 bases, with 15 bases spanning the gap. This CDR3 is CSATQFVSSYEQYF. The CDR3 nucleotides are TGCAGTGCCACCCAATTCGTAAGCTCCTACGAGCAGTACTTC.

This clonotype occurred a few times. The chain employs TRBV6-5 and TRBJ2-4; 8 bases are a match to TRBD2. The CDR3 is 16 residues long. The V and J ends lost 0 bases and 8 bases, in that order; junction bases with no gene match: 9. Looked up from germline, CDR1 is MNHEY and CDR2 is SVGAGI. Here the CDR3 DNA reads TGTGCCAGCAGTTACTCACCCGGGGGGGCGGTAGACATTCAGTACTTC. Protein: CASSYSPGGAVDIQYF.

CDR3 DNA sequence: TGTGCCATCAGTTTCTCCGGGACAGGTAACACTGAAGCTTTCTTT. It translates to CAISFSGTGNTEAFF. The chain joins TRBV10-3 to TRBJ1-1, with TRBD1 matching 8 bases. The J segment lost 2 bases and the V segment lost 5 bases, leaving 7 bases of the junction unmatched. CDR1 is ENHRY and CDR2 is SYGVKD in the germline V gene. This CDR3 comprises 15 residues.

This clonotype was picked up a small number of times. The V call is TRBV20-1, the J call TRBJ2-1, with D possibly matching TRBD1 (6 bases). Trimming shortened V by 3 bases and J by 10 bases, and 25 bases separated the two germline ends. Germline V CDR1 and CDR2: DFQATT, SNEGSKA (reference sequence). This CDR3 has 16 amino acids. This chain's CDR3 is CSARRDGQGTGSEQFF. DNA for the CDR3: TGCAGTGCTAGGAGAGATGGGCAGGGGACGGGGAGCGAGCAGTTCTTC.

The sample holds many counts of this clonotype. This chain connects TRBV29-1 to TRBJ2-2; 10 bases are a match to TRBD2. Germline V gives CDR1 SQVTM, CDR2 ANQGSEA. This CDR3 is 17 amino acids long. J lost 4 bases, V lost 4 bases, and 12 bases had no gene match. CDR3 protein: CSVALPAGGLGTGELFF. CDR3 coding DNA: TGCAGCGTTGCTTTACCAGCGGGGGGGCTTGGCACCGGGGAGCTGTTTTTT.

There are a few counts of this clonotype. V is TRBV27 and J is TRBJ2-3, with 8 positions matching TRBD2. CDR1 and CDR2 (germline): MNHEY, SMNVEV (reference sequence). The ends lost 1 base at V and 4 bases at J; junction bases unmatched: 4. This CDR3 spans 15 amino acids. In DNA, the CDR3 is TGTGCCAGCAGTTTATACGGGGGGGGGCCAGATACGCAGTATTTT. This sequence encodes CASSLYGGGPDTQYF.

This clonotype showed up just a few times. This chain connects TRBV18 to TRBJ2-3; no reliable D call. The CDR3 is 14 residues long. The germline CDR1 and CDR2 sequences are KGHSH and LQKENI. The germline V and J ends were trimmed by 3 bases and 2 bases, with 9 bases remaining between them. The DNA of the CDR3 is TGTGCCAGCTCACCGAACCTAGTCACAGATACGCAGTATTTT. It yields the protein CASSPNLVTDTQYF.